These 32 T cell receptor beta chains were sequenced from one sample in a study of T cells expressing NK-cell markers. TCRdb reprocessed the 5' RACE reads and stores each CDR3 protein as one record, lacking DNA. In all, the sample yields 550,000 or so distinct CDR3 sequences. The sample taken for sequencing was blood T cells: a sorted CD56 or NKG2C T cell subset, CD4+ or CD8+ T cells, or bulk PBMC T cells (not recorded which). Receptors originate from a man aged 18 to 35 in good health.

The chain couples TRBV5-6 to TRBJ2-7; without DNA, the TCRdb call of TRBD1 cannot be checked. The V gene's germline CDR1 is SGHDT and CDR2 YYEEEE. The CDR3 contains 15 residues. The CDR3 region is CASSARDRGFVEQYF.

The chain links TRBV4-3 to TRBJ1-2. This CDR3 comprises 15 residues. Germline values: CDR1 LGHNA, CDR2 YSLEER. CDR3 protein: CASSQEPAGNYGYTF.

The chain couples TRBV15 to TRBJ1-2. Germline assignment: CDR1 LNHNV and CDR2 YYDKDF (reference sequence). The CDR3 consists of 13 residues. The CDR3 loop reads CATSRETFYGYTF. Using reference TRBV15 and TRBJ1-2 for the parts outside the CDR3, the full variable domain is DAMVIQNPRYQVTQFGKPVTLSCSQTLNHNVMYWYQQKSSQAPKLLFHYYDKDFNNEADTPDNFQSRRPNTSFCFLDIRSPGLGDTAMYLCATSRETFYGYTFGSGTRLTVV.

The rearrangement joins TRBV5-1 to TRBJ2-5; TCRdb's assignment of TRBD2 cannot be checked, as there is no DNA. Germline V CDR1 and CDR2: SGHRS, YFSETQ. The CDR3 has 15 amino acids. CDR3 region: CASSRSGTMAETQYF. Using reference TRBV5-1 and TRBJ2-5 for the parts outside the CDR3, the full variable domain is KAGVTQTPRYLIKTRGQQVTLSCSPISGHRSVSWYQQTPGQGLQFLFEYFSETQRNKGNFPGRFSGRQFSNSRSEMNVSTLELGDSALYLCASSRSGTMAETQYFGPGTRLLVL.

The chain employs TRBV7-2 and TRBJ2-1; absent DNA, TCRdb's TRBD2 call cannot be checked. This CDR3 has 13 residues. Germline CDR1 reads SGHTA; CDR2 reads FQGNSA. CDR3 loop: CASSSSGGGWQFF.

The rearrangement links TRBV10-3 to TRBJ1-1. Germline V gene sequence: CDR1 ENHRY, CDR2 SYGVKD. The CDR3 runs 12 residues. CDR3 loop: CAISAEGPEAFF.

The gene calls are TRBV7-8 and TRBJ2-1; TCRdb lists TRBD1, though no DNA is available to test this call. Germline V gene lookup returns CDR1 SGHVS and CDR2 FQNEAQ. The CDR3 runs 13 residues. CDR3: CASSLQGDREQFF.

The chain joins TRBV4-3 to TRBJ2-3; the TRBD1 assignment by TCRdb is unverifiable without DNA. CDR3 length: 19 amino acids. In germline, CDR1 is LGHNA, CDR2 YSLEER. The CDR3 is CASSQRARTRAQNTDTQYF.

V is TRBV14 and J is TRBJ2-1. The CDR3 runs to 13 residues. The V gene's germline CDR1 is SGHDN and CDR2 FVKESK. CDR3 sequence: CASSQGRYNEQFF.

The genes are TRBV5-1 and TRBJ1-6. Germline V lookup: CDR1 SGHRS, CDR2 YFSETQ. The CDR3 sequence is 13 residues long. CDR3 in amino acids: CASSTDSRSPLHF.

The rearrangement uses TRBV28 and TRBJ2-5. Germline V gene data show CDR1 as MDHEN and CDR2 as SYDVKM. The CDR3 runs 11 residues. The CDR3 protein is CASILGETQYF.

V is TRBV14 and J is TRBJ2-2; TCRdb designates TRBD2, a call that cannot be tested without DNA. The CDR3 runs to 14 residues. The germline CDR1 and CDR2 sequences are SGHDN and FVKESK. CDR3 sequence reads: CASSQVRATGELFF.

The chain carries TRBV6-2 or TRBV6-3 and TRBJ2-2; TCRdb's D call of TRBD1 is untestable without DNA. The germline CDR1 and CDR2 sequences are MNHEY and SVGEGT. The CDR3 has 17 residues. CDR3: CASSYGLGGQYTGELFF.

The CDR3 sequence: CASSPLASTDTQYF. V gene TRBV5-1 combines with J gene TRBJ2-3; TCRdb returns TRBD1, unconfirmable since there is no DNA. This CDR3 is 14 amino acids long. CDR1 is SGHRS and CDR2 is YFSETQ in the germline V gene.

J is TRBJ1-1 and V is TRBV12-3 or TRBV12-4; absent DNA, TCRdb's TRBD1 call cannot be checked. The CDR3 runs 14 residues. The CDR3 is CASHWDTVNTEAFF.

The V and J genes are TRBV10-3 and TRBJ2-1; as DNA is missing, the TRBD2 call by TCRdb cannot be tested. There are 16 residues in the CDR3. Germline V gene sequence: CDR1 ENHRY, CDR2 SYGVKD. This CDR3 is CAISESRIAGGREQFF.

This chain uses TRBV6-5 with TRBJ2-7; there is no DNA to check the TCRdb D call of TRBD1. This CDR3 comprises 16 residues. Germline CDR1 MNHEY, CDR2 SVGAGI. The CDR3 sequence is CASSFNTGAPHYEQYF.

The chain employs TRBV5-6 and TRBJ2-3. This CDR3 has 12 residues. Germline CDR1 and CDR2: SGHDT and YYEEEE. Here the CDR3 reads CASSYLLDTQYF.

J is TRBJ2-5 and V is TRBV5-1; TCRdb proposes TRBD1, but this gene call is untestable without DNA. This CDR3 contains 14 residues. CDR1 is SGHRS and CDR2 is YFSETQ in the germline V gene. The CDR3 sequence: CASTHRGQGETQYF.

The rearrangement joins TRBV20-1 to TRBJ2-1; TCRdb selects TRBD2, and the lack of DNA leaves this call unchecked. CDR1 is DFQATT and CDR2 is SNEGSKA in the germline V gene (reference sequence). This CDR3 spans 15 amino acids. The CDR3 region is CSALGTSGSYNEQFF.

V gene TRBV6-1 combines with J gene TRBJ2-1; TCRdb picks TRBD2, but there is no DNA to check that call. CDR3 length: 17 residues. Germline-derived CDR1 and CDR2 are MNHNS and SASEGT. This CDR3 reads CASSRTSGLRTYNEQFF.

V is TRBV12-3 or TRBV12-4 and J is TRBJ2-3; TCRdb returns TRBD2, unconfirmable since there is no DNA. This CDR3 region has 15 residues. The CDR3 here is CASSPWAGDPDTQYF.

This rearrangement joins TRBV15 to TRBJ1-1. Germline CDR1 LNHNV, CDR2 YYDKDF (reference sequence). The CDR3 spans 13 residues. The CDR3 sequence: CATSRVIGLEAFF.

This chain joins TRBV27 and TRBJ2-7; TCRdb's D gene call, TRBD1, goes unchecked for lack of DNA. The CDR3 is 12 amino acids. The V gene's germline CDR1 is MNHEY and CDR2 SMNVEV (reference sequence). CDR3 amino acids: CASSQGSGEQYF.

The J gene is TRBJ1-6, the V gene TRBV5-5; TCRdb's D gene call, TRBD1, goes unchecked for lack of DNA. The CDR3 contains 15 residues. From germline, CDR1 is SGHKS and CDR2 YYEKEE (reference sequence). CDR3 loop: CASSLDNRANSPLHF. The full variable domain, in which reference TRBV5-5 and TRBJ1-6 provide the parts outside the CDR3, is DAGVTQSPTHLIKTRGQQVTLRCSPISGHKSVSWYQQVLGQGPQFIFQYYEKEERGRGNFPDRFSARQFPNYSSELNVNALLLGDSALYLCASSLDNRANSPLHFGNGTRLTVT.

The chain has TRBV10-3 and TRBJ2-6; TCRdb gives TRBD1 as the D gene, but with no DNA this cannot be confirmed. CDR1 is ENHRY and CDR2 is SYGVKD in the germline V gene. The CDR3 runs to 13 residues. This CDR3 is CAISLDRREVLTF.

The chain couples TRBV20-1 to TRBJ2-2; the TRBD1 assignment by TCRdb is unverifiable without DNA. Per the germline V gene, CDR1 is DFQATT and CDR2 is SNEGSKA (reference sequence). The CDR3 is 16 residues long. The CDR3 reads CSASGGGRRNTGELFF.

The chain has TRBV27 and TRBJ2-5; the D call of TRBD1 rests on TCRdb alone, since no DNA is present to check it. Germline V gene lookup returns CDR1 MNHEY and CDR2 SMNVEV (reference sequence). CDR3 length: 15 residues. CDR3 loop: CASLERTGAQETQYF.

The J gene is TRBJ1-1, the V gene TRBV5-1. In germline, CDR1 is SGHRS, CDR2 YFSETQ. The CDR3 runs to 16 residues. The CDR3 loop is CASSLDEGEGYTEAFF.

This chain joins TRBV7-2 and TRBJ1-5; the D call of TRBD1 rests on TCRdb alone, since no DNA is present to check it. Germline values: CDR1 SGHTA, CDR2 FQGNSA. This CDR3 is 16 amino acids long. CDR3 sequence: CASSSRQGPINQPQHF.

The V and J genes are TRBV10-3 and TRBJ2-1. The V gene's germline CDR1 is ENHRY and CDR2 SYGVKD. This CDR3 has 13 residues. The CDR3 is CAIGRGSYNEQFF.

The genes are TRBV5-1 and TRBJ2-5; TCRdb outputs TRBD1, but without DNA this stays unchecked. Germline V gives CDR1 SGHRS, CDR2 YFSETQ. This CDR3 has 15 amino acids. CDR3 loop: CARSGQSDESETQYF.